This T cell receptor (beta chain) emerged from a study of CD8 T cells in ankylosing spondylitis. General study findings and limits: Apparently characteristic of ankylosing spondylitis blood was a TCR beta motif (eight highly homologous variants).

CDR3 length equals 15 residues. V lost 4 bases, J lost 4 bases, and 11 bases stayed unmatched. Germline loops: CDR1 SQVTM, CDR2 ANQGSEA. In TCRdb, the 5' RACE reads were re-called with MiXCR into one record per CDR3 protein. This sample carries 400,000 or so distinct CDR3 sequences, 20% to 30% of them seen once, and the ten largest clones take 0.89%. Only a few counts were recorded for this clonotype. The antigen remains undetermined. What was sequenced was blood, either unsorted or a sorted T cell fraction (not recorded which). The clonotype was recovered from a male donor with ankylosing spondylitis. The chain has TRBV29-1 and TRBJ2-3, with TRBD2 matching over 7 bases. CDR3 amino acids: CSVVVAGGSSDTQYF. The CDR3 DNA follows: TGCAGCGTTGTTGTAGCGGGTGGATCGTCAGATACGCAGTATTTT.